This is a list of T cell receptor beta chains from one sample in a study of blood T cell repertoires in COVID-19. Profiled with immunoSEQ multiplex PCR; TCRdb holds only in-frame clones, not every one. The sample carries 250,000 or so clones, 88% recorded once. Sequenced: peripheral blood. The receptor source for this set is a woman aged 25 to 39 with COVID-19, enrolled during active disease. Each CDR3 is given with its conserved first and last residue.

CDR3aa: CASKGRGQTPYEQYF
v_gene: TRBV19

CDR3aa: CASSLLAGRSTDTQYF
v_gene: TRBV28

CDR3aa: CASSSSGGILEKLFF
v_gene: TRBV28

CDR3aa: CASSPRGGGLAGELFF
v_gene: TRBV6-6

CDR3aa: CASSARGAGETQYF
v_gene: TRBV9

CDR3aa: CASSTERGISYEQYF
v_gene: TRBV11-2

CDR3aa: CASSLERQSYEQYF
v_gene: TRBV11-2

CDR3aa: CASTGTGQYF
v_gene: TRBV2

CDR3aa: CASSPSRVGTGYF
v_gene: TRBV6-5

CDR3aa: CASSKITSGSCTDTQYF
v_gene: TRBV21-1

CDR3aa: CATSDPKGQGFSEQFF
v_gene: TRBV24-1

CDR3aa: CAISDHSGRVNTGELFF
v_gene: TRBV10-3

CDR3aa: CASSQDLRGTGSEQYF
v_gene: TRBV3-1/TRBV3-2

CDR3aa: CASSMGGTGLFQPQHF
v_gene: TRBV19

CDR3aa: CASSLTGGKDTQYF
v_gene: TRBV5-1

CDR3aa: CASSDRGRTEAFF
v_gene: TRBV11-3

CDR3aa: CASSLGRAQGKNEQFF
v_gene: TRBV7-6

CDR3aa: CASSLTRDSQNNSPLHF
v_gene: TRBV27

CDR3aa: CASSSPRDRATDVVEKLFF
v_gene: TRBV2

CDR3aa: CASSYHSGNTGELFF
v_gene: TRBV6-2/TRBV6-3

CDR3aa: CASSILGAYGTEFWQPQHF
v_gene: TRBV19

CDR3aa: CASSFNGGVPDTQYF
v_gene: TRBV13

CDR3aa: CASKTSGHNEQFF
v_gene: TRBV25-1

CDR3aa: CASSSTSGTNRHNEQFF
v_gene: TRBV18